One sample yielded the 20 T cell receptor beta chains listed below, sequenced in a study of CD8 T cells in Susac syndrome. It was with random hexamers that roughly 0.45 to 1 ug RNA was reverse transcribed. MiXCR was run by TCRdb on the immunoSEQ multiplex PCR reads, yielding one entry per CDR3 protein. The sample includes around 190,000 distinct CDR3 sequences, roughly 94% seen only once; the top ten take 0.085% to 0.12%. Sequencing was performed on CD4+ T cells from PBMCs. These receptors were obtained from a human donor in good health.

The chain joins TRBV20-1 to TRBJ1-1, with a possible D match to TRBD1 (6 bases). Germline CDR1 and CDR2: DFQATT and SNEGSKA (reference sequence). The ends were cut back, 6 bases at V and 3 bases at J, with 14 bases in the middle. This CDR3 has 13 residues. CDR3 protein: CSALGQLDTEAFF. The CDR3 DNA reads as TGCAGTGCCCTCGGACAGTTGGACACTGAAGCTTTCTTT.

The CDR3 here is CAGGEGGFQETQYF. CDR3 sequence (DNA): TGTGCCGGCGGGGAGGGCGGTTTCCAAGAGACCCAGTACTTC. The V gene is TRBV6-2 or TRBV6-3, the J gene TRBJ2-5, with 7 bases aligning to TRBD2. Germline V gene sequence: CDR1 MNHEY, CDR2 SVGEGT. This CDR3 is 14 amino acids long. With 11 bases clipped from V and 1 base from J, the junction kept 10 bases outside the gene matches.

As to this clonotype: The junction differs from germline at one of its ends, possibly a read error. The chain combines TRBV4-1 with TRBJ1-1, with a tentative D call TRBD1 (5 bases). CDR1 MGHRA and CDR2 YSYEKL come from the germline V gene. This CDR3 is 13 amino acids long. CDR3 nucleotides: TGCGCCAGCAGCCCGCCCACAGGTCGTTTTGCTCTCTTT. Its protein is CASSPPTGRFALF.

V and J are TRBV29-1 and TRBJ2-3; D gene ambiguous. V dropped 0 bases and J dropped 2 bases, with 3 bases sitting between them. Per the germline V gene, CDR1 is SQVTM and CDR2 is ANQGSEA. This CDR3 comprises 12 residues. CDR3 in DNA: TGCAGCGTTGAAGACAACACAGATACGCAGTATTTT. Protein product: CSVEDNTDTQYF.

The chain links TRBV4-3 to TRBJ1-1; D perhaps matches TRBD1 (5 bases). The V gene's germline CDR1 is LGHNA and CDR2 YSLEER. The CDR3 is 16 amino acids. The ends were cut back, 0 bases at V and 3 bases at J, with 14 bases in the middle. The CDR3 spells CASSQDLPRGDTEAFF. The CDR3 DNA reads TGCGCCAGCAGCCAAGACCTTCCCCGGGGGGACACTGAAGCTTTCTTT.

The rearrangement links TRBV27 to TRBJ2-5; the D is unclear. Between the trimmed V and J ends, which lost 6 bases and 2 bases, there was a span of 13 bases. The CDR3 spans 14 residues. Germline CDR1 is MNHEY and CDR2 is SMNVEV (reference sequence). CDR3 in amino acids: CASRMGFGQETQYF. The CDR3 DNA reads as TGTGCCAGCAGAATGGGGTTTGGGCAAGAGACCCAGTACTTC.

The gene calls are TRBV18 and TRBJ2-1, with a tentative D call TRBD2 (6 bases). This CDR3 spans 13 amino acids. Trimming pared 6 bases from V and 8 bases from J, leaving 14 bases between. The germline V gene encodes CDR1 KGHSH and CDR2 LQKENI. CDR3: CASSLGPGDEQFF. Here the CDR3 DNA reads TGTGCCAGCTCGCTTGGGCCGGGGGATGAGCAGTTCTTC.

The chain combines TRBV30 with TRBJ2-7; the D gene is possibly TRBD1 (6 bases). This CDR3 has 14 amino acids. CDR1 GTSNPN and CDR2 SVGIG come from the germline V gene (reference sequence). Deletions cut 4 bases from V and 2 bases from J, with 15 bases between. The CDR3 protein is CAWKAQEGAYEQYF. CDR3 DNA: TGTGCCTGGAAAGCACAAGAGGGGGCCTACGAGCAGTACTTC.

The chain carries TRBV7-2 and TRBJ2-3; D possibly matches TRBD1 or TRBD2 (5 bases each). The V gene lost 1 base and the J gene lost 3 bases, with 14 bases spanning the gap. The CDR3 consists of 16 residues. CDR1 is SGHTA, CDR2 FQGNSA, per germline. This CDR3 reads CASSLGGPGTTDTQYF. DNA of the CDR3: TGTGCCAGCAGCTTAGGGGGACCCGGGACGACAGATACGCAGTATTTT.

This chain uses TRBV7-9 with TRBJ2-4; 10 nucleotides agree with TRBD2. The CDR3 has 15 residues. CDR1 and CDR2 from the germline V gene are SEHNR and FQNEAQ (reference sequence). V lost 2 bases, J lost 7 bases, and 5 bases stayed unmatched. The CDR3 here is CASSLWLAGANIQYF. The CDR3 coding sequence is TGTGCCAGCAGCTTATGGCTAGCGGGAGCGAACATTCAGTACTTC.

Only one count was recorded for this clonotype. The junction does not match germline at one end; this may be a read error. This sequence joins TRBV30 and TRBJ1-4; D may be TRBD1 (6 bases). The length of the CDR3 is 12 residues. Germline CDR1 is GTSNPN and CDR2 is SVGIG (reference sequence). CDR3 in DNA: TGTGCCTGGAGTGATCCCCGTCGGGGGGCGATTTTT. It yields the protein CAWSDPRRGAIF. Together with reference TRBV30 and TRBJ1-4, the CDR3 gives the full variable domain: SQTIHQWPATLVQPVGSPLSLECTVEGTSNPNLYWYRQAAGRGLQLLFYSVGIGQISSEVPQNLSASRPQDRQFILSSKKLLLSDSGFYLCAWSDPRRGAIFGSGTQLSVL.

This chain connects TRBV6-6 to TRBJ2-5; no firm D call. There are 12 residues in the CDR3. Trimming removed 6 bases at V and 0 bases at J, with 5 bases between. Germline CDR1 is MNHNY and CDR2 is SVGAGI (reference sequence). CDR3 DNA sequence: TGTGCCAGCAGAATGGACCAAGAGACCCAGTACTTC. Its protein product is CASRMDQETQYF.

Notes on this clonotype: The junction shows a germline mismatch at one end, possibly a read error. The chain's CDR3 is CSVEGQGTNQPQHF. The CDR3 DNA follows: TGCAGCGTGGAAGGACAGGGGACCAATCAGCCCCAGCATTTT. The rearrangement joins TRBV29-1 to TRBJ1-5, with TRBD1 identical over 9 bases. The CDR3 is 14 amino acids. Germline CDR1 is SQVTM and CDR2 is ANQGSEA. The variable domain in full, with the rest retrieved from reference TRBV29-1 and TRBJ1-5, is SAVISQKPSRDICQRGTSLTIQCQVDSQVTMMFWYRQQPGQSLTLIATANQGSEATYESGFVIDKFPISRPNLTFSTLTVSNMSPEDSSIYLCSVEGQGTNQPQHFGDGTRLSIL.

The rearrangement uses TRBV20-1 and TRBJ2-3, with D unclear. V shed 6 bases and J shed 2 bases, with 9 bases lying between them. CDR1 and CDR2 (germline): DFQATT, SNEGSKA (reference sequence). The CDR3 has 12 amino acids. CDR3 in amino acids: CSATYTTDTQYF. CDR3 nucleotides: TGCAGTGCAACCTATACCACAGATACGCAGTATTTT.

The table lists this clonotype with a count of one. The chain joins TRBV28 to TRBJ2-3; the D is unclear. Trimming cost V 6 bases and J 0 bases, with 16 bases left between them. CDR1 and CDR2 from the germline V gene are MDHEN and SYDVKM. There are 16 residues in the CDR3. The CDR3 nucleotides are TGTGCCAGCAGACACCGAACCTACGCTAGCACAGATACGCAGTATTTT. Amino acids: CASRHRTYASTDTQYF.

The chain couples TRBV15 to TRBJ2-1; D is uncertain. In germline, CDR1 is LNHNV, CDR2 YYDKDF (reference sequence). Deletions cut 4 bases from V and 0 bases from J, with 10 bases between. The CDR3 is 15 residues long. The CDR3 here is CATSIRMSSYNEQFF. CDR3 DNA: TGTGCCACCAGCATTCGGATGAGCTCCTACAATGAGCAGTTCTTC. Full variable domain (missing parts from reference TRBV15 and TRBJ2-1): DAMVIQNPRYQVTQFGKPVTLSCSQTLNHNVMYWYQQKSSQAPKLLFHYYDKDFNNEADTPDNFQSRRPNTSFCFLDIRSPGLGDTAMYLCATSIRMSSYNEQFFGPGTRLTVL.

This clonotype has only one observation. The V gene is TRBV12-3 or TRBV12-4, the J gene TRBJ2-1; 8 positions agree with TRBD1. This CDR3 has 14 residues. V dropped 1 base and J dropped 7; count of bases not matched to a gene: 3. Written as DNA, the CDR3 is TGTGCCAGCAGTTTAGTGACAGGGGTTAATGAGCAGTTCTTC. Amino acids: CASSLVTGVNEQFF.

The chain joins TRBV20-1 to TRBJ2-3, with 7 positions matching TRBD2. The V gene end was trimmed by 1 base and the J gene end by 3 bases; junction bases not matched to a gene: 7. This CDR3 comprises 15 residues. The germline gives CDR1 DFQATT, CDR2 SNEGSKA (reference sequence). The CDR3 DNA follows: TGCAGTGCTAGAGGGGGGAGCGGGACGACAGATACGCAGTATTTT. As protein: CSARGGSGTTDTQYF.

J is TRBJ2-5 and V is TRBV30, with D maybe TRBD2 (6 bases). Germline V gives CDR1 GTSNPN, CDR2 SVGIG (reference sequence). Trimming removed 5 bases from V and 2 bases from J, with 15 bases in between. This CDR3 contains 14 residues. CDR3 in amino acids: CAWGGSRAQETQYF. Written as DNA, the CDR3 is TGTGCCTGGGGGGGGTCCAGGGCACAAGAGACCCAGTACTTC.

The chain combines TRBV3-1 with TRBJ2-3; 8 nucleotides match TRBD2. V trimming: 2 bases; J trimming: 3 bases; junction bases outside the gene matches: 7. Per the germline V gene, CDR1 is LGHDT and CDR2 is YNNKEL (reference sequence). The CDR3 is 16 amino acids. The CDR3 sequence is CASSQHDLAGTDTQYF. As DNA, the CDR3 is TGTGCCAGCAGCCAACACGACCTAGCGGGTACAGATACGCAGTATTTT.